The 30 T cell receptor beta chains presented below share a single source sample, sequenced in a study of regulatory T cells in long-lasting Graves disease. Time point defined: newly diagnosed GD, antithyroid drugs for less than 3 months. PBMCs were the source of the RNA used for TCR sequencing. Construction of TCR beta libraries relied on iRepertoire HTBI primers and on Arm-PCR targeting CDR3 regions. TCRdb reprocessed the multiplex PCR reads via MiXCR and lists one record per CDR3 protein. The sample includes over 350,000 distinct CDR3 sequences, 11% to 15% of them seen just once. These data were also filed under a second study, of T cells in Graves' hyperthyroidism and ophthalmopathy.

The sequencing used peripheral blood mononuclear cells (PBMCs), collected at new diagnosis, from a patient treated with antithyroid drugs. These receptors all come from a woman between 50 and 59 years old with Graves disease.

This clonotype was observed many times. The chain employs TRBV7-3 and TRBJ2-2; D may be TRBD2 (5 bases). Trimming pared 8 bases from V and 4 bases from J, leaving 14 bases between. Germline values: CDR1 SGHTA, CDR2 FQGTGA. CDR3 length: 14 amino acids. The CDR3 sequence is CASSGTGVTGELFF. CDR3 sequence (DNA): TGTGCCAGCTCGGGTACCGGGGTCACCGGGGAGCTGTTTTTT. Full variable domain (remainder filled in from reference TRBV7-3 and TRBJ2-2): GAGVSQTPSNKVTEKGKYVELRCDPISGHTALYWYRQSLGQGPEFLIYFQGTGAADDSGLPNDRFFAVRPEGSVSTLKIQRTERGDSAVYLCASSGTGVTGELFFGEGSRLTVL.

As regards this clonotype: A single base separates this from a much larger clone, so it may be a read error. It is likely a read error, because the conserved phenylalanine at the end of the CDR3 is missing. The rearrangement links TRBV6-5 to TRBJ2-7; the match to TRBD2 covers 11 bases. Trimming removed 4 bases from V and 1 base from J; junction bases left unmatched: 3. The CDR3 contains 15 residues. The V gene's germline CDR1 is MNHEY and CDR2 SVGAGI. Here the CDR3 reads CASSSGTSGSYEQYS. The CDR3 DNA reads as TGTGCCAGCAGTTCCGGGACTAGCGGTTCCTACGAGCAGTACTCC.

In this sample, this clonotype turned up a few times. The V and J genes are TRBV10-3 and TRBJ2-1; no firm D call. V shed 3 bases and J shed 5 bases, with 11 bases lying between them. Germline V gene sequence: CDR1 ENHRY, CDR2 SYGVKD. The CDR3 has 14 residues. The CDR3 coding sequence is TGTGCCATCAGTGATTCGAAGCGAGACAATGAGCAGTTCTTC. This sequence encodes CAISDSKRDNEQFF.

Details on this clonotype: A single base separates this from a much larger clone, so it may be a read error. The V call is TRBV2, the J call TRBJ1-2; a weak D match, TRBD1 (6 bases). The CDR3 contains 14 residues. V gave up 1 base and J gave up 4 bases, with 10 bases separating them. In germline, CDR1 is SNHLY, CDR2 FYNNEI. The CDR3 sequence: CASSEEGGFYGYTF. CDR3 DNA: TGTGCCAGCAGTGAAGAGGGGGGCTTCTATGGCTACACCTTC.

This clonotype was seen a handful of times. The chain uses TRBV9 and TRBJ2-1; weak D call: TRBD2 (6 bases). V was trimmed by 3 bases and J by 7 bases, leaving 17 bases between them. CDR3 length: 15 amino acids. Germline V gene sequence: CDR1 SGDLS, CDR2 YYNGEE. The CDR3 spells CASSAVPGLPNEQFF. For the CDR3, the DNA is TGTGCCAGCAGCGCAGTCCCGGGACTCCCTAATGAGCAGTTCTTC. The full variable domain, rest sourced from reference TRBV9 and TRBJ2-1, is DSGVTQTPKHLITATGQRVTLRCSPRSGDLSVYWYQQSLDQGLQFLIQYYNGEERAKGNILERFSAQQFPDLHSELNLSSLELGDSALYFCASSAVPGLPNEQFFGPGTRLTVL.

This clonotype has only a few counts. CDR3 loop: CASSPGQGSRGAETQYF. DNA for the CDR3: TGTGCCAGCAGCCCGGGCCAGGGTTCTAGGGGCGCGGAGACCCAGTACTTC. V gene TRBV7-9 combines with J gene TRBJ2-5, with D maybe TRBD1 (5 bases). V was trimmed by 5 bases and J by 5 bases, leaving 24 bases between them. CDR3 length equals 17 residues. Germline CDR1 and CDR2: SEHNR and FQNEAQ (reference sequence).

This clonotype was detected ten times or more. The chain links TRBV6-2 or TRBV6-3 to TRBJ2-3; D is perhaps TRBD1 (5 bases). This CDR3 contains 16 residues. Germline V gene lookup returns CDR1 MNHEY and CDR2 SVGEGT. The V and J ends lost 0 bases and 2 bases respectively, with 12 bases between them. The CDR3 is CASSYSVSGYTDTQYF. CDR3 nucleotide sequence: TGTGCCAGCAGTTACTCGGTGTCAGGGTACACAGATACGCAGTATTTT.

At least ten counts were recorded for this clonotype. In DNA, the CDR3 is TGTGCCAGCAGTTTAGCGACCGTGGGATACGAGCAGTACTTC. The encoded protein is CASSLATVGYEQYF. The chain employs TRBV12-3 or TRBV12-4 and TRBJ2-7; D remains ambiguous. V was pared by 0 bases and J by 4 bases, with 10 bases between. CDR3 length: 14 amino acids.

This clonotype was seen many times. The CDR3 protein is CASSPRTNTGELFF. CDR3 nucleotides: TGTGCCAGCAGTCCCAGGACGAACACCGGGGAGCTGTTTTTT. The V and J genes are TRBV2 and TRBJ2-2; the D is unclear. CDR3 length equals 14 residues. Germline lookup yields CDR1 SNHLY and CDR2 FYNNEI. With 5 bases removed from V and 0 bases from J, the gap between germline ends came to 7 bases.

The chain employs TRBV18 and TRBJ2-7; D perhaps matches TRBD1 (5 bases). The CDR3 consists of 15 residues. V lost 0 bases and J 5 bases, leaving 14 bases between the germline ends. The germline gives CDR1 KGHSH, CDR2 LQKENI. CDR3 nucleotides: TGTGCCAGCTCACCACCGGGCAGGGTGGAGAACGAGCAGTACTTC. It specifies CASSPPGRVENEQYF.

This clonotype was observed at least ten times. The V call is TRBV7-9, the J call TRBJ2-3; TRBD2 matches at 9 bases. Germline CDR1 SEHNR, CDR2 FQNEAQ (reference sequence). V trimming: 6 bases; J trimming: 1 base; junction bases outside the gene matches: 5. CDR3 length equals 15 residues. The CDR3 sequence is CASSPSGTGTDTQYF. In nucleotides, the CDR3 is TGTGCCAGCAGTCCTAGCGGGACAGGCACAGATACGCAGTATTTT.

The V call is TRBV20-1, the J call TRBJ2-2; 9 bases line up with TRBD1. Germline V gene lookup returns CDR1 DFQATT and CDR2 SNEGSKA (reference sequence). The CDR3 covers 15 residues. V trimming: 6 bases; J trimming: 3 bases; junction bases outside the gene matches: 8. Written as DNA, the CDR3 is TGCAGTGCCCTAACCGGGACAGGGTACACCGGGGAGCTGTTTTTT. Translation gives CSALTGTGYTGELFF.

The chain has TRBV25-1 and TRBJ2-2; 10 bases are shared with TRBD1. V shed 4 bases, J shed 7 bases, and the junction held 3 bases outside the gene matches. This CDR3 region has 14 residues. Germline V gene data show CDR1 as MGHDK and CDR2 as SYGVNS. CDR3 DNA sequence: TGTGCCAGCAGTGGGGACAGGGGTATCGGGGAGCTGTTTTTT. As protein: CASSGDRGIGELFF.

This chain joins TRBV28 and TRBJ1-3; D not certain. V gave up 1 base and J gave up 8 bases, with 12 bases separating them. CDR1 MDHEN and CDR2 SYDVKM come from the germline V gene. This CDR3 has 14 amino acids. The CDR3 is CASSLYGRPDTIYF. DNA for the CDR3: TGTGCCAGCAGTTTATACGGCAGGCCGGACACCATATATTTT.

Many counts were recorded for this clonotype. CDR3: CASSLGQGQVDEQYF. DNA for the CDR3: TGTGCCAGCAGCTTGGGCCAGGGACAGGTGGACGAGCAGTACTTC. V gene TRBV11-3 combines with J gene TRBJ2-7; 8 positions match TRBD1. The CDR3 sequence is 15 residues long. V lost 3 bases, J lost 5 bases, and 9 bases stayed unmatched. Germline V lookup: CDR1 SGHNT, CDR2 YENEEA.

This clonotype occurred many times. The V call is TRBV28, the J call TRBJ2-7, with TRBD2 identical over 7 bases. CDR3 length: 16 amino acids. J gave up 3 bases and V 6 bases, and 14 bases lay outside the gene matches. Germline CDR1 reads MDHEN; CDR2 reads SYDVKM. The CDR3 coding sequence is TGTGCCAGCAGCCCCGCTGGGGCGGGAGAGGACTACGAGCAGTACTTC. It encodes CASSPAGAGEDYEQYF.

This clonotype was observed a handful of times. Just one base apart from a much larger clone, this may be a read error. The rearrangement joins TRBV11-2 to TRBJ2-3; a possible D gene is TRBD1 (5 bases). CDR3 length: 17 amino acids. Germline loops: CDR1 SGHAT, CDR2 FQNNGV. The CDR3: CASGFRLTANGTDTQYF. The CDR3 nucleotides are TGTGCCAGCGGCTTTCGTTTGACAGCCAATGGCACAGATACGCAGTATTTT.

This clonotype was seen many times. The rearrangement links TRBV10-3 to TRBJ2-1; D uncertain. Germline CDR1 and CDR2: ENHRY and SYGVKD. With 4 bases removed from V and 0 bases from J, the gap between germline ends came to 7 bases. This CDR3 spans 14 amino acids. This CDR3 is CAISATDSYNEQFF. The CDR3 nucleotides read TGTGCCATCAGTGCGACGGACTCCTACAATGAGCAGTTCTTC.

This clonotype occurred many times. The rearrangement links TRBV6-1 to TRBJ2-7; no clear D. Per germline, CDR1 MNHNS and CDR2 SASEGT. The CDR3 totals 12 residues. Between the trimmed V and J ends, which lost 6 bases and 1 base, there was a span of 7 bases. The DNA for the CDR3 is TGTGCCAGCAGCGGCACTTCCTACGAGCAGTACTTC. Translated: CASSGTSYEQYF.

The table lists this clonotype with many counts. The chain has TRBV12-3 or TRBV12-4 and TRBJ2-1, with TRBD2 as a possible D gene (6 bases). The V end was cut by 8 bases, the J end by 9 bases, with 11 bases between. This CDR3 region has 11 residues. The CDR3 DNA reads as TGTGCCAGCTTACTAGCATTTGAGCAGTTCTTC. Protein product: CASLLAFEQFF.

A note on this clonotype: Being one base from a much bigger clone, this may be a read error. This rearrangement joins TRBV3-1 to TRBJ1-2, with D unclear. This CDR3 is 15 amino acids long. The V gene's germline CDR1 is LGHDT and CDR2 YNNKEL (reference sequence). The CDR3 DNA is TGTGCCAGCGGCCAGAGGCACGGACCCGTAGGAGGCTACACCTTC. As protein: CASGQRHGPVGGYTF. Filled out from reference TRBV3-1 and TRBJ1-2, the complete variable domain reads DTAVSQTPKYLVTQMGNDKSIKCEQNLGHDTMYWYKQDSKKFLKIMFSYNNKELIINETVPNRFSPKSPDKAHLNLHINSLELGDSAVYFCASGQRHGPVGGYTFGSGTRLTVV.

This clonotype was counted many times. This chain links TRBV19 with TRBJ2-3; 9 bases are a match to TRBD2. The junction had 5 bases not matched to a gene; V was cut back by 5 bases and J by 2 bases. Germline CDR1 is LNHDA and CDR2 is SQIVND (reference sequence). The CDR3 length is 15 residues. The CDR3 DNA reads TGTGCCAGTAGTTTGCTAGCGGGAACCACAGATACGCAGTATTTT. This encodes CASSLLAGTTDTQYF.

Many counts were recorded for this clonotype. The genes are TRBV20-1 and TRBJ2-1, with 10 bases matching TRBD2. The J segment lost 4 bases and the V segment lost 6 bases, leaving 6 bases of the junction unmatched. The CDR3 loop spans 14 amino acids. Germline V CDR1 and CDR2: DFQATT, SNEGSKA (reference sequence). CDR3 region: CSALLAGDYNEQFF. The CDR3, as DNA: TGCAGTGCCCTGCTAGCGGGAGATTACAATGAGCAGTTCTTC.

This chain uses TRBV27 with TRBJ2-7; 9 bases agree with TRBD2. Judging by the DNA end, TRBJ2-1 fits better; the J call may be wrong. The germline V gene has CDR1 MNHEY and CDR2 SMNVEV (reference sequence). This CDR3 has 20 residues. CDR3 nucleotide sequence: TGTGCCAGCAGCCGCCTATCCTGGACTAGCGAGATAGTCTCCTACAATGAGCAGTTCTTC. Its translation: CASSRLSWTSEIVSYNEQFF.

This clonotype showed up just a few times. V gene TRBV14 combines with J gene TRBJ1-1, with 8 nucleotides matching TRBD1. CDR1 and CDR2 (germline): SGHDN, FVKESK. This CDR3 spans 16 amino acids. V lost 1 base, J lost 7 bases, and 11 bases stayed unmatched. CDR3 bases: TGTGCCAGCAGCCAAGGCCCAGGGGGCATCCAGGTTGAAGCTTTCTTT. Amino acids: CASSQGPGGIQVEAFF.

This clonotype appeared many times. The chain combines TRBV12-3 or TRBV12-4 with TRBJ1-1; D is possibly TRBD1 (5 bases). This CDR3 has 13 amino acids. V lost 10 bases and J 1 base, leaving 13 bases between the germline ends. The CDR3 bases are TGTGCCACCCGGGACCTTAGGAACACTGAAGCTTTCTTT. This codes for CATRDLRNTEAFF.

This clonotype occurred a few times. V and J are TRBV20-1 and TRBJ2-7, with D perhaps assigned TRBD1 or TRBD2 (5 bases each). The CDR3 totals 14 residues. Germline CDR1 is DFQATT and CDR2 is SNEGSKA (reference sequence). Trimming removed 3 bases from V and 2 bases from J, with 14 bases in between. The CDR3 spells CSASGTGPTYEQYF. Written as DNA, the CDR3 is TGCAGTGCTAGTGGGACGGGACCGACCTACGAGCAGTACTTC.

A few counts support this clonotype. The chain employs TRBV28 and TRBJ1-5, with D possibly being TRBD1 (5 bases). The germline CDR1 and CDR2 sequences are MDHEN and SYDVKM. CDR3 size: 15 residues. V was cut by 3 bases and J by 4 bases, with 13 bases left in between. CDR3 protein: CASSFPGTPNQPQHF. The CDR3 region has the DNA TGTGCCAGCAGTTTTCCAGGGACTCCGAATCAGCCCCAGCATTTT.

This clonotype has a count of ten or more. J is TRBJ2-1 and V is TRBV28; D not certain. The CDR3 is made up of 15 amino acids. From germline, CDR1 is MDHEN and CDR2 SYDVKM. The germline V and J ends were trimmed by 3 bases and 1 base, with 10 bases remaining between them. CDR3 residues: CASSFTQSSYNEQFF. The CDR3 nucleotides are TGTGCCAGCAGTTTCACACAGAGTTCCTACAATGAGCAGTTCTTC. The full variable domain, in which reference TRBV28 and TRBJ2-1 provide the parts outside the CDR3, is DVKVTQSSRYLVKRTGEKVFLECVQDMDHENMFWYRQDPGLGLRLIYFSYDVKMKEKGDIPEGYSVSREKKERFSLILESASTNQTSMYLCASSFTQSSYNEQFFGPGTRLTVL.

This chain joins TRBV9 and TRBJ2-5; 9 nucleotides agree with TRBD2. The trim removed 2 bases at V and 1 base at J, leaving 15 bases unmatched. The CDR3 has 19 residues. Per germline, CDR1 SGDLS and CDR2 YYNGEE. This CDR3 is CASSVKSPGLARSQETQYF. CDR3 in DNA: TGTGCCAGCAGCGTCAAATCACCCGGACTAGCGAGGAGCCAAGAGACCCAGTACTTC.